The 20 T cell receptor beta chains in this list originate from one sample, sequenced in a study of T cell changes during pregnancy in multiple sclerosis. The data were produced by immunoSEQ multiplex PCR, yet TCRdb's version contains in-frame clones alone and is incomplete. The top ten clones hold roughly 9.6% of a sample with about 17,000 clones, over 65% of them seen once. The material was CD8+ T cells from peripheral blood mononuclear cells, obtained after pregnancy. These receptors were obtained from a female donor with multiple sclerosis, enrolled in a pregnancy study.

This rearrangement joins TRBV27 to TRBJ2-3; D perhaps matches TRBD2 (6 bases). Germline CDR1 MNHEY, CDR2 SMNVEV (reference sequence). The CDR3 has 14 residues. Trimming removed 2 bases from V and 2 bases from J, with 8 bases in between. The CDR3: CASSLGGLTDTQYF. The CDR3 DNA is TGTGCCAGCAGTTTAGGGGGACTCACAGATACGCAGTATTTT.

V usage is TRBV15 and J usage is TRBJ1-5; D ambiguous. CDR3 length: 14 residues. Germline lookup yields CDR1 LNHNV and CDR2 YYDKDF (reference sequence). Trimming removed 1 base at V and 1 base at J, with 5 bases between. The DNA for the CDR3 is TGTGCCACCAGCAGAGCACTGAGCAATCAGCCCCAGCATTTT. It codes for CATSRALSNQPQHF.

V gene TRBV10-3 combines with J gene TRBJ2-1; D is undetermined. The CDR3 is 15 residues long. Looked up from germline, CDR1 is ENHRY and CDR2 is SYGVKD. V was shortened by 3 bases and J by 3 bases, with 12 bases between the two germline ends. The CDR3 region has the DNA TGTGCCATCAGTGACGCTGACACCCACTACAATGAGCAGTTCTTC. Its translation: CAISDADTHYNEQFF.

The rearrangement links TRBV5-1 to TRBJ1-1, with a possible D match to TRBD1 (5 bases). Trimming removed 1 base at V and 4 bases at J, with 11 bases between. In germline, CDR1 is SGHRS, CDR2 YFSETQ. The CDR3 has 14 amino acids. CDR3 region: CASSLWGGSTEAFF. The CDR3 DNA reads as TGCGCCAGCAGCTTGTGGGGGGGGAGCACTGAAGCTTTCTTT.

The chain joins TRBV6-6 to TRBJ1-1; D is perhaps TRBD1 (6 bases). This CDR3 has 13 residues. CDR1 MNHNY and CDR2 SVGAGI come from the germline V gene (reference sequence). The germline V and J ends were trimmed by 5 bases and 7 bases, with 14 bases remaining between them. In DNA form, the CDR3 reads TGTGCCAGCAGTAAAAGAACAGGGTTTGAAGCTTTCTTT. It translates to CASSKRTGFEAFF.

The chain couples TRBV6-1 to TRBJ2-3, with D possibly TRBD1 on 5 matching bases. This CDR3 comprises 14 residues. V lost 8 bases, J lost 3 bases, and 15 bases lay in between. Per the germline V gene, CDR1 is MNHNS and CDR2 is SASEGT. CDR3 sequence reads: CASGVGSGTDTQYF. The CDR3, as DNA: TGTGCCAGCGGAGTTGGTTCAGGGACAGATACGCAGTATTTT.

This clone has a handful of counts. The CDR3 nucleotides are TGTGCCAGCAGCTTAAGCCCGAGACAGGGTCACTCACCCCTCCACTTT. Translating it yields CASSLSPRQGHSPLHF. This chain connects TRBV11-2 to TRBJ1-6; 7 bases are a match to TRBD1. After removal of 2 bases from V and 10 bases from J, the junction contained 11 bases not matched to a gene. CDR1 and CDR2 from the germline V gene are SGHAT and FQNNGV. The CDR3 has 16 residues.

J is TRBJ1-1 and V is TRBV7-9, with D possibly being TRBD1 (6 bases). Germline-derived CDR1 and CDR2 are SEHNR and FQNEAQ (reference sequence). CDR3 length: 17 amino acids. The V end lost 1 base, the J end lost 1 base, and 16 bases lay between the germline ends. In DNA form, the CDR3 reads TGTGCCAGCAGCTTAGGGGACATTAGTCGATCGAACACTGAAGCTTTCTTT. Residues: CASSLGDISRSNTEAFF.

This chain uses TRBV5-4 with TRBJ1-1; no clear D gene. Trimming took off 0 bases at V and 0 bases at J, with 6 bases between the two ends. This CDR3 comprises 14 residues. From germline, CDR1 is SGHNT and CDR2 YYREEE (reference sequence). The CDR3, as DNA: TGTGCCAGCAGCTTGGACCTATTGAACACTGAAGCTTTCTTT. This encodes CASSLDLLNTEAFF.

This sequence joins TRBV7-6 and TRBJ2-3; perhaps TRBD2 as D (5 bases). The CDR3 sequence is 13 residues long. Looked up from germline, CDR1 is SGHVS and CDR2 is FNYEAQ. V shed 5 bases and J shed 3 bases, with 9 bases lying between them. CDR3 loop: CASSPRGTDTQYF. The CDR3, as DNA: TGTGCCAGCAGCCCTAGAGGGACAGATACGCAGTATTTT.

The table lists this clone with a few counts. The J gene is TRBJ1-6, the V gene TRBV6-1; D is undetermined. The CDR3 length is 14 residues. Per the germline V gene, CDR1 is MNHNS and CDR2 is SASEGT. V was cut by 5 bases and J by 5 bases, with 10 bases left in between. The CDR3 DNA sequence: TGTGCCAGCAGTAAAGACACAGATAATTCACCCCTCCACTTT. It specifies CASSKDTDNSPLHF.

The rearrangement joins TRBV11-2 to TRBJ2-7; 11 positions agree with TRBD2. Germline CDR1 SGHAT, CDR2 FQNNGV. The CDR3 has 14 residues. Losses at the gene ends were 6 bases for V and 5 bases for J; bases not matched to a gene: 6. The CDR3 DNA reads as TGTGCCAGCAGACCCCTAGCGGGGGGCGACGAGCAGTACTTC. This sequence encodes CASRPLAGGDEQYF.

The chain has TRBV6-5 and TRBJ2-5, with 9 bases aligning to TRBD2. The V segment lost 2 bases and the J segment 2 bases; nucleotides outside the gene matches: 3. The V gene's germline CDR1 is MNHEY and CDR2 SVGAGI. The CDR3 spans 15 residues. The CDR3 spells CASSYAGGVQETQYF. Here the CDR3 DNA reads TGTGCCAGCAGTTACGCGGGGGGGGTTCAAGAGACCCAGTACTTC.

The sample holds one count of this clone. CDR3 sequence: CASSVIQGASYEQYF. The CDR3 nucleotides read TGTGCCAGCAGTGTAATACAGGGGGCATCCTACGAGCAGTACTTC. V gene TRBV6-1 combines with J gene TRBJ2-7, with TRBD1 identical over 9 bases. The junction had 5 bases not matched to a gene; V was cut back by 4 bases and J by 1 base. This CDR3 is built from 15 residues. Germline loops: CDR1 MNHNS, CDR2 SASEGT.

The V and J genes are TRBV4-3 and TRBJ2-1; D not resolved. Trimming removed 0 bases at V and 0 bases at J, with 9 bases between. This CDR3 contains 16 residues. Germline CDR1 reads LGHNA; CDR2 reads YSLEER. As DNA, the CDR3 is TGCGCCAGCAGCCAAGATCGGGTGAGCTCCTACAATGAGCAGTTCTTC. Residues: CASSQDRVSSYNEQFF.

The rearrangement links TRBV28 to TRBJ2-7; TRBD1 agrees at 7 bases. V dropped 4 bases and J dropped 1; count of bases not matched to a gene: 4. Germline lookup yields CDR1 MDHEN and CDR2 SYDVKM. The CDR3 is 14 residues long. Here the CDR3 reads CASSSTGESYEQYF. CDR3 bases: TGTGCCAGCAGTTCAACAGGGGAATCCTACGAGCAGTACTTC.

The sample holds one count of this clone. This chain connects TRBV4-2 to TRBJ2-7, with 9 nucleotides matching TRBD2. The CDR3 spans 14 residues. Germline CDR1 and CDR2: LGHNA and YNFKEQ. V shed 5 bases, J shed 2 bases, and the junction held 4 bases outside the gene matches. The CDR3 bases are TGTGCCAGCAGCAAAGGACTAGCGACCTACGAGCAGTACTTC. Translating it yields CASSKGLATYEQYF.

Here the CDR3 reads CASSQGTSGGYEQYF. As DNA, the CDR3 is TGCGCCAGCAGCCAAGGGACTAGCGGGGGCTACGAGCAGTACTTC. This chain joins TRBV4-1 and TRBJ2-7; TRBD2 aligns across 13 bases. The CDR3 is made up of 15 amino acids. Losses at the gene ends were 1 base for V and 3 bases for J; bases not matched to a gene: 0. CDR1 and CDR2 from the germline V gene are MGHRA and YSYEKL.

The chain employs TRBV18 and TRBJ2-7; D may be TRBD1 (6 bases). V was shortened by 2 bases and J by 5 bases, with 10 bases between the two germline ends. Looked up from germline, CDR1 is KGHSH and CDR2 is LQKENI. The CDR3 spans 13 residues. The CDR3 is CASSPGGTDEQYF. The CDR3 bases are TGTGCCAGCTCACCAGGGGGCACCGACGAGCAGTACTTC.

The rearrangement links TRBV18 to TRBJ2-5, with D unclear. Between the trimmed V and J ends, which lost 6 bases and 0 bases, there was a span of 14 bases. Germline V CDR1 and CDR2: KGHSH, LQKENI. The CDR3 runs to 15 residues. DNA for the CDR3: TGTGCCAGCTCCCCCACCGACTTGTACCAAGAGACCCAGTACTTC. This translates into CASSPTDLYQETQYF.